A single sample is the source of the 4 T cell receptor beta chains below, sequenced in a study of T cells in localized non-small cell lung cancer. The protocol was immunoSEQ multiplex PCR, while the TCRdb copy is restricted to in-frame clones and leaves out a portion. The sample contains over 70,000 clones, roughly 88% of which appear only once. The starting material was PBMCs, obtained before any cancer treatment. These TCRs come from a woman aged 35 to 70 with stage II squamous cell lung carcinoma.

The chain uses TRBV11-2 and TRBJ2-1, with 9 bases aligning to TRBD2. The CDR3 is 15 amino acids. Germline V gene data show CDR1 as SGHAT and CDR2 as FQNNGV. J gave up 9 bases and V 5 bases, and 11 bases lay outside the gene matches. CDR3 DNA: TGTGCCAGCAGCGTAGTTAGCGGGGGAACTGCTGAGCAGTTCTTC. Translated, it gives CASSVVSGGTAEQFF.

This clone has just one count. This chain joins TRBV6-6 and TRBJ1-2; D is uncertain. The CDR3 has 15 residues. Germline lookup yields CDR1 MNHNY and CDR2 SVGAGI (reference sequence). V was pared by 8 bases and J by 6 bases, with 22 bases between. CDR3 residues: CASGEDNAQSNGYTF. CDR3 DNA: TGTGCCAGCGGGGAAGACAACGCCCAATCGAATGGCTACACCTTC.

The CDR3 nucleotides are TGTGCCAGCAGCTTCGGGACAGGGGTTACGCAGTATTTT. Protein product: CASSFGTGVTQYF. The chain links TRBV7-2 to TRBJ2-3, with 10 bases aligning to TRBD1. V lost 3 bases, J lost 8 bases, and 2 bases stayed unmatched. The germline V gene has CDR1 SGHTA and CDR2 FQGNSA. The CDR3 covers 13 residues.

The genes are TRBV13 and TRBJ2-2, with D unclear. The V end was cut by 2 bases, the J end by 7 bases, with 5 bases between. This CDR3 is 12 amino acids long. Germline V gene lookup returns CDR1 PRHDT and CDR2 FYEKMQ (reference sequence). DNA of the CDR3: TGTGCCAGCAGCTTATCGAACGGGGAGCTGTTTTTT. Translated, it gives CASSLSNGELFF.